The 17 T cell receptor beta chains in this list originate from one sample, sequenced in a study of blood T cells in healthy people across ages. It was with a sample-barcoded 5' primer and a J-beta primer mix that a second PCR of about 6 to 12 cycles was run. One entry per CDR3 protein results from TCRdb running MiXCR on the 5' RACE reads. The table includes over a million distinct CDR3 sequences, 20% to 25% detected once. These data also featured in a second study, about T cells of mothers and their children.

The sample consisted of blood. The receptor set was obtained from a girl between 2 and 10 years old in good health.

CDR3 nucleotide sequence: TGTGCCAGCACCCTATCTCCGTGTTACGAGCAGTACTTC. This gives the protein CASTLSPCYEQYF. The chain recombines TRBV28 with TRBJ2-7; D uncertain. The ends were cut back, 7 bases at V and 4 bases at J, with 14 bases in the middle. The CDR3 runs 13 residues. Germline V gene lookup returns CDR1 MDHEN and CDR2 SYDVKM.

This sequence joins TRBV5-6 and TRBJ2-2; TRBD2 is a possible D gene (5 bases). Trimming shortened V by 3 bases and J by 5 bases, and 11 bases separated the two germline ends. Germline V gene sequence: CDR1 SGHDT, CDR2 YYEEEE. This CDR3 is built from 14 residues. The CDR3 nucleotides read TGTGCCAGCAGCTACGGGGAAGGGACCGGGGAGCTGTTTTTT. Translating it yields CASSYGEGTGELFF.

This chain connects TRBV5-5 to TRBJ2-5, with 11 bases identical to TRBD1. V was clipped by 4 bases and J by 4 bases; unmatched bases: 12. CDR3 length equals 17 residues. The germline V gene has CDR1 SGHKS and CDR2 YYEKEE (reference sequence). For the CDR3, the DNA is TGTGCCAGCAGCCAACGTCCCGGGACAGGGGGAGGAGAGACCCAGTACTTC. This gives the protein CASSQRPGTGGGETQYF.

The CDR3 DNA follows: TGTGCCAGCACCGGAGGGACTAGTCTTAGGTCCTACAATGAGCAGTTCTTC. It specifies CASTGGTSLRSYNEQFF. The rearrangement joins TRBV12-3 or TRBV12-4 to TRBJ2-5, with 8 bases matching TRBD2. The end of the DNA fits TRBJ2-1 better, so the J call may be wrong. This CDR3 contains 17 residues.

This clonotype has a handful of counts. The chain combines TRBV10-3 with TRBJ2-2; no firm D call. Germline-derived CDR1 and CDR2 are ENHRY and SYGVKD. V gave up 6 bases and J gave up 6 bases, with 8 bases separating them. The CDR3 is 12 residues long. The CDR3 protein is CAISRAPGELFF. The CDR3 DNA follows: TGTGCCATCAGCCGGGCTCCCGGGGAGCTGTTTTTT.

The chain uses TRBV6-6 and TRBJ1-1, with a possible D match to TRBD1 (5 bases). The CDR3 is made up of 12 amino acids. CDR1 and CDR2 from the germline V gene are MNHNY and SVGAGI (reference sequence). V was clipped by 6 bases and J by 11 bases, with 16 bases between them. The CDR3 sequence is CASRPGKGEAFF. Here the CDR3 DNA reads TGTGCCAGCAGACCCGGGAAAGGGGAGGCTTTCTTT.

CDR3 amino acids: CASSLGPGRETQYF. The CDR3 region has the DNA TGTGCCAGCAGCTTGGGACCTGGAAGGGAGACCCAGTACTTC. This chain uses TRBV11-1 with TRBJ2-5, with D possibly being TRBD1 or TRBD2 (5 bases each). Between the trimmed V and J ends, which lost 3 bases and 5 bases, there was a span of 13 bases. Germline CDR1 is SGHAT and CDR2 is FQDESV (reference sequence). The CDR3 length is 14 residues.

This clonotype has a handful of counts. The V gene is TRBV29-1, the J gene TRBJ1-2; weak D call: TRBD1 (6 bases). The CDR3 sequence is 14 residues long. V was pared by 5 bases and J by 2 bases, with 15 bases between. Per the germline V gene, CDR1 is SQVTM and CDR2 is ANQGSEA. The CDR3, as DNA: TGCAGCGTTACCCGTGGACAGTTAAACTATGGCTACACCTTC. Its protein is CSVTRGQLNYGYTF.

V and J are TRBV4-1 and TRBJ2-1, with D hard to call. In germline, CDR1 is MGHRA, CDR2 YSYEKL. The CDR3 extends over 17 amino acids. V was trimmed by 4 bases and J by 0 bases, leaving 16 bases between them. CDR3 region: CASSPPRQANSYNEQFF. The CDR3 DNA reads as TGCGCCAGCAGCCCTCCTCGCCAGGCTAACTCCTACAATGAGCAGTTCTTC.

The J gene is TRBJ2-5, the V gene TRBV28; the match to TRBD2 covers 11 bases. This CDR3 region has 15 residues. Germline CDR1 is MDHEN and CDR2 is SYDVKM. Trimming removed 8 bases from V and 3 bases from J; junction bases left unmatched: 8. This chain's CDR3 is CASFALAGGEETQYF. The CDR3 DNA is TGTGCCAGCTTTGCTCTAGCGGGGGGAGAAGAGACCCAGTACTTC.

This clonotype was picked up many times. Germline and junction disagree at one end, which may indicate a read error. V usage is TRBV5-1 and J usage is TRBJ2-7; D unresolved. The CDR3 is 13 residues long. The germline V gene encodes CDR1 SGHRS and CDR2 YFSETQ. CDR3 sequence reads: CASSFGIAYEQYF. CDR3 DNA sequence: TGTGCCAGCAGCTTTGGAATCGCCTACGAGCAGTACTTC.

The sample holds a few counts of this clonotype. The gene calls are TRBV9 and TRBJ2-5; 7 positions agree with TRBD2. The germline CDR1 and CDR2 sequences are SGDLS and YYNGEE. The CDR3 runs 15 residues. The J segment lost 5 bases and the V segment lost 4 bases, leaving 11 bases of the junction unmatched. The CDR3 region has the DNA TGTGCCAGCAGCTCCGGGACTACGATATTCGAGACCCAGTACTTC. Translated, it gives CASSSGTTIFETQYF.

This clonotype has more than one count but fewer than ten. The CDR3 coding sequence is TGTGCCACCAGTGCCTTGACTAGCGACTCCTACAATGAGCAGTTCTTC. Its translation: CATSALTSDSYNEQFF. The rearrangement joins TRBV24-1 to TRBJ2-1, with 8 bases identical to TRBD2. CDR1 and CDR2 from the germline V gene are KGHDR and SFDVKD. V lost 5 bases to trimming and J lost 0 bases; unmatched junction nucleotides: 5. This CDR3 is built from 16 residues.

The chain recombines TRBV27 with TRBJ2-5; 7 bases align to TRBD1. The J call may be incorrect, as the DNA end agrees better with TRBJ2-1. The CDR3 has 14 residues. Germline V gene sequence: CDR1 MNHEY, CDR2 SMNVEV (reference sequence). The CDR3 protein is CASSFIQGNDEQFF. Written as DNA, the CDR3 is TGTGCCAGCAGTTTCATACAGGGGAACGATGAGCAGTTCTTC.

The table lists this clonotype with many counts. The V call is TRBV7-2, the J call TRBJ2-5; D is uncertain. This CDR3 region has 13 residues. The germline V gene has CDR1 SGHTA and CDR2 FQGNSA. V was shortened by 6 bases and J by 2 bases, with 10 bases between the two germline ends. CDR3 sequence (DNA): TGTGCCAGCAGTCTTTCGCCTCAAGAGACCCAGTACTTC. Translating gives CASSLSPQETQYF.

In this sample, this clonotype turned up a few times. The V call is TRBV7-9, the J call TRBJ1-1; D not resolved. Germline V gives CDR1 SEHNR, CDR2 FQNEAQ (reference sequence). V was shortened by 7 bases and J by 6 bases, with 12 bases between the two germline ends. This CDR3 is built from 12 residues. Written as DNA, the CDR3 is TGTGCCAGCACCCACGTTTCAGCTGAAGCTTTCTTT. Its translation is CASTHVSAEAFF.

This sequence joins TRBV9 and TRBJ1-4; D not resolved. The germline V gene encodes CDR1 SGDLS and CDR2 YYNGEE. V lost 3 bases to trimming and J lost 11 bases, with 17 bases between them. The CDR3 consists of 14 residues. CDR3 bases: TGTGCCAGCAGCGCCCGGACGGTGGTTGCGAAACTGTTTTTT. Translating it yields CASSARTVVAKLFF.